This entry lists 13 T cell receptor beta chains sequenced from one sample in a study of cytomegalovirus exposure and HLA in healthy donors. The PCR had 60 Vbeta and 13 Jbeta primers. Only in-frame clones appear in the TCRdb table, and some are missing; sequencing was by immunoSEQ multiplex PCR. The table shows tens of thousands of clones, with roughly four fifths occurring only once. Material: PBMCs. The receptors here all came from a middle-aged man in good health and CMV-seronegative.

The chain uses TRBV19 and TRBJ2-3; the match to TRBD2 covers 8 bases. CDR1 is LNHDA and CDR2 is SQIVND in the germline V gene (reference sequence). This CDR3 comprises 17 residues. The trim removed 5 bases at V and 1 base at J, leaving 11 bases unmatched. The CDR3 DNA follows: TGTGCCAGTAGTTTTTTTAGGCGGCGGGGGGGCACAGATACGCAGTATTTT. Protein product: CASSFFRRRGGTDTQYF.

The chain has TRBV19 and TRBJ1-5; 9 bases are a match to TRBD1. This CDR3 spans 12 amino acids. The germline CDR1 and CDR2 sequences are LNHDA and SQIVND (reference sequence). With 9 bases clipped from V and 6 bases from J, the junction kept 3 bases outside the gene matches. The chain's CDR3 is CASRTGVQPQHF. CDR3 DNA sequence: TGTGCCAGCAGGACAGGGGTTCAGCCCCAGCATTTT.

The chain uses TRBV5-8 and TRBJ2-7, with TRBD1 matching over 9 bases. J lost 3 bases, V lost 0 bases, and 4 bases had no gene match. This CDR3 is 15 amino acids long. Germline V gene lookup returns CDR1 SGHTS and CDR2 YDEGEE. The CDR3 loop is CASSLGGQGVYEQYF. CDR3 DNA sequence: TGTGCCAGCAGCTTGGGGGGACAGGGAGTCTACGAGCAGTACTTC.

V is TRBV6-5 and J is TRBJ2-5; 8 bases are a match to TRBD2. The J call could be wrong; TRBJ2-7 is a better fit for the DNA end. The CDR3 totals 13 residues. Germline assignment: CDR1 MNHEY and CDR2 SVGAGI. Written as DNA, the CDR3 is TGTGCCAGCAGAAACGGGGGGGGTTACGAGCAGTACTTC. Its protein product is CASRNGGGYEQYF.

The chain combines TRBV7-2 with TRBJ1-1; 9 positions agree with TRBD1. This CDR3 has 16 amino acids. Germline CDR1 reads SGHTA; CDR2 reads FQGNSA. J gave up 0 bases and V 1 base, and 3 bases lay outside the gene matches. The CDR3 DNA is TGTGCCAGCAGCTTAGGGTGGACAGGGGTGAACACTGAAGCTTTCTTT. Its translation is CASSLGWTGVNTEAFF.

The chain links TRBV10-1 to TRBJ2-5; D unclear. CDR3 size: 19 residues. Germline V gene sequence: CDR1 WNHNN, CDR2 SYGVQD (reference sequence). V shed 3 bases and J shed 1 base, with 24 bases lying between them. Here the CDR3 DNA reads TGCGCCAGCAGTGAAGGTTGTCGGAACGACACCGTACCCCAAGAGACCCAGTACTTC. It translates to CASSEGCRNDTVPQETQYF.

The CDR3 here is CASSATAGFAYEQYF. For the CDR3, the DNA is TGTGCCAGCAGCGCCACAGCGGGGTTCGCCTACGAGCAGTACTTC. V is TRBV7-2 and J is TRBJ2-7; TRBD2 agrees at 7 bases. Germline V CDR1 and CDR2: SGHTA, FQGNSA. The CDR3 loop spans 15 amino acids. The V segment lost 5 bases and the J segment 2 bases; nucleotides outside the gene matches: 9.

The rearrangement uses TRBV2 and TRBJ2-7, with 13 bases identical to TRBD2. This CDR3 has 14 amino acids. V lost 7 bases and J lost 6; bases outside the gene matches: 6. CDR1 is SNHLY, CDR2 FYNNEI, per germline. The CDR3 DNA sequence: TGTGCCAGCAAAAAAACTAGCGGGGGGGTCGAGCAGTACTTC. Amino acids: CASKKTSGGVEQYF. Supplemented by reference TRBV2 and TRBJ2-7, the full variable domain reads EPEVTQTPSHQVTQMGQEVILRCVPISNHLYFYWYRQILGQKVEFLVSFYNNEISEKSEIFDDQFSVERPDGSNFTLKIRSTKLEDSAMYFCASKKTSGGVEQYFGPGTRLTVT.

This chain joins TRBV19 and TRBJ2-1, with 11 bases aligning to TRBD2. Germline V gives CDR1 LNHDA, CDR2 SQIVND (reference sequence). The length of the CDR3 is 17 residues. The V and J ends lost 9 bases and 2 bases, in that order; junction bases with no gene match: 12. The CDR3, as DNA: TGTGCCAGCTGCTATAGCGGGGGGGCACCCACCTACAATGAGCAGTTCTTC. Translation: CASCYSGGAPTYNEQFF.

The J gene is TRBJ1-5, the V gene TRBV6-5; TRBD1 might be the D (6 bases). This CDR3 region has 13 residues. Germline V lookup: CDR1 MNHEY, CDR2 SVGAGI. The V gene lost 6 bases and the J gene lost 4 bases, with 10 bases spanning the gap. The CDR3 DNA reads as TGTGCCAGCAGGACAGGTGGTAATCAGCCCCAGCATTTT. It yields the protein CASRTGGNQPQHF.

Concerning this clone: Other nucleotide sequences from this sample produce the same CDR3. The V gene is TRBV14, the J gene TRBJ1-1; TRBD1 aligns across 9 bases. Trimming took 4 bases from V and 3 from J; bases not matched to a gene: 6. Germline CDR1 and CDR2: SGHDN and FVKESK. The CDR3 is 15 amino acids. The chain's CDR3 is CASSPLGQGYTEAFF. As DNA, the CDR3 is TGTGCCAGCAGCCCCCTGGGACAGGGATACACTGAAGCTTTCTTT.

This rearrangement joins TRBV6-1 to TRBJ1-3; D is undetermined. Trimming shortened V by 1 base and J by 0 bases, and 16 bases separated the two germline ends. Germline V gene lookup returns CDR1 MNHNS and CDR2 SASEGT. The CDR3 is 18 amino acids. The CDR3 is CASSEVPLPIRSGNTIYF. The CDR3 DNA reads as TGTGCCAGCAGTGAAGTCCCCCTCCCTATACGCTCTGGAAACACCATATATTTT.

The chain joins TRBV5-4 to TRBJ2-1; perhaps TRBD1 as D (6 bases). V lost 1 base and J lost 8, with 19 bases in between. Looked up from germline, CDR1 is SGHNT and CDR2 is YYREEE (reference sequence). The CDR3 is made up of 16 amino acids. The CDR3: CASSLKTGSQVDEQFF. The CDR3 nucleotides read TGTGCCAGCAGCTTGAAGACAGGCTCCCAGGTGGATGAGCAGTTCTTC.